Listed here are 28 T cell receptor beta chains from one sample, sequenced in a study of T cell changes during pregnancy in multiple sclerosis. TCRdb's copy holds only in-frame clones and misses some; the assay was immunoSEQ multiplex PCR. Of 91,000 or so clones listed, roughly 92% are singletons. This sample comprised peripheral blood, obtained after pregnancy. The source is a female donor with multiple sclerosis, enrolled in a pregnancy study.

This chain links TRBV5-6 with TRBJ2-1; tentatively, D is TRBD1 (7 bases). The V gene's germline CDR1 is SGHDT and CDR2 YYEEEE. This CDR3 is 14 amino acids long. Trimming pared 3 bases from V and 4 bases from J, leaving 11 bases between. The chain's CDR3 is CASSWPGGYNEQFF. The CDR3 DNA reads TGTGCCAGCAGCTGGCCAGGGGGGTACAATGAGCAGTTCTTC. Looking up the rest from reference TRBV5-6 and TRBJ2-1 gives the full variable domain: DAGVTQSPTHLIKTRGQQVTLRCSPKSGHDTVSWYQQALGQGPQFIFQYYEEEERQRGNFPDRFSGHQFPNYSSELNVNALLLGDSALYLCASSWPGGYNEQFFGPGTRLTVL.

CDR3 sequence reads: CASSGAPPPPGQGYNEQFF. Here the CDR3 DNA reads TGTGCCAGCAGTGGCGCTCCCCCACCGCCGGGACAGGGCTACAATGAGCAGTTCTTC. The rearrangement links TRBV6-1 to TRBJ2-1, with TRBD1 matching over 9 bases. The CDR3 sequence is 19 residues long. The germline V gene encodes CDR1 MNHNS and CDR2 SASEGT. Germline trimming cut 4 bases from V and 3 bases from J; bases unmatched to any gene: 16.

The chain has TRBV15 and TRBJ2-1; 7 nucleotides align to TRBD2. Per the germline V gene, CDR1 is LNHNV and CDR2 is YYDKDF (reference sequence). The CDR3 consists of 12 residues. Trimming took 6 bases from V and 6 from J; bases not matched to a gene: 2. CDR3 bases: TGTGCCACCAGGCGGGAGTCCAATGAGCAGTTCTTC. Its protein is CATRRESNEQFF.

The chain joins TRBV5-1 to TRBJ1-1; 9 nucleotides match TRBD1. This CDR3 comprises 13 residues. Germline CDR1 is SGHRS and CDR2 is YFSETQ. V gave up 4 bases and J gave up 3 bases; unmatched junction bases: 1. In DNA form, the CDR3 reads TGCGCCAGCAGCCGGACAGGGGACACTGAAGCTTTCTTT. It translates to CASSRTGDTEAFF.

This chain links TRBV5-1 with TRBJ2-3, with 12 bases matching TRBD2. J gave up 1 base and V 0 bases, and 6 bases lay outside the gene matches. Germline V gene sequence: CDR1 SGHRS, CDR2 YFSETQ. This CDR3 spans 18 amino acids. In DNA form, the CDR3 reads TGCGCCAGCAGCTTGGTGCCTAGCGGGAGGGCGGGCACAGATACGCAGTATTTT. Translating gives CASSLVPSGRAGTDTQYF.

The rearrangement uses TRBV19 and TRBJ1-1; tentatively, D is TRBD1 (5 bases). V lost 5 bases, J lost 9 bases, and 16 bases lay in between. Germline V gives CDR1 LNHDA, CDR2 SQIVND (reference sequence). The CDR3 spans 13 residues. The chain's CDR3 is CASSSHQGEKAFF. The DNA of the CDR3 is TGTGCCAGTAGTTCCCACCAGGGTGAGAAAGCTTTCTTT.

This chain connects TRBV6-1 to TRBJ2-1; 13 bases line up with TRBD2. This CDR3 region has 17 residues. The V segment lost 4 bases and the J segment 13 bases; nucleotides outside the gene matches: 16. Germline lookup yields CDR1 MNHNS and CDR2 SASEGT. CDR3 sequence reads: CASSVNIDGTSGNGQFF. The CDR3 nucleotides read TGTGCCAGCAGTGTGAACATCGACGGGACTAGCGGGAATGGCCAGTTCTTC.

The rearrangement links TRBV27 to TRBJ2-7, with 7 bases aligning to TRBD1. V was pared by 0 bases and J by 3 bases, with 2 bases of the junction left unmatched. The CDR3 is 14 residues long. CDR1 and CDR2 (germline): MNHEY, SMNVEV (reference sequence). The DNA of the CDR3 is TGTGCCAGCAGTTTATCAAACAGGGGCTACGAGCAGTACTTC. This sequence encodes CASSLSNRGYEQYF.

This chain connects TRBV14 to TRBJ1-1, with 7 bases lining up with TRBD1. The CDR3 is made up of 13 amino acids. From germline, CDR1 is SGHDN and CDR2 FVKESK. V lost 1 base and J lost 10; bases outside the gene matches: 6. CDR3 nucleotide sequence: TGTGCCAGCAGCCAAGGTAGGGGGCGCGGAGCTTTCTTT. Residues: CASSQGRGRGAFF.

The V gene is TRBV5-1, the J gene TRBJ2-7, with 11 bases identical to TRBD2. CDR3 length: 19 amino acids. V dropped 0 bases and J dropped 2; count of bases not matched to a gene: 13. The V gene's germline CDR1 is SGHRS and CDR2 YFSETQ. In nucleotides, the CDR3 is TGCGCCAGCAGCTTGGCCGTGCTAGCGGGAGGCCCATCTACCTACGAGCAGTACTTC. Its protein is CASSLAVLAGGPSTYEQYF. The full variable domain, its missing parts supplied by reference TRBV5-1 and TRBJ2-7, is KAGVTQTPRYLIKTRGQQVTLSCSPISGHRSVSWYQQTPGQGLQFLFEYFSETQRNKGNFPGRFSGRQFSNSRSEMNVSTLELGDSALYLCASSLAVLAGGPSTYEQYFGPGTRLTVT.

The rearrangement joins TRBV27 to TRBJ1-1; D might be TRBD1 (6 bases). V lost 6 bases and J lost 5, with 13 bases in between. CDR3 size: 13 residues. CDR1 is MNHEY, CDR2 SMNVEV, per germline (reference sequence). CDR3 protein: CASSEQGRTEAFF. In DNA, the CDR3 is TGTGCCAGCAGCGAACAGGGAAGAACTGAAGCTTTCTTT.

This clone has a handful of counts. The J gene is TRBJ1-3, the V gene TRBV27; no firm D call. This CDR3 is built from 13 residues. Per the germline V gene, CDR1 is MNHEY and CDR2 is SMNVEV (reference sequence). V lost 4 bases, J lost 0 bases, and 4 bases lay in between. CDR3 protein: CASSSFSGNTIYF. CDR3 nucleotide sequence: TGTGCCAGCAGTTCCTTCTCTGGAAACACCATATATTTT.

V gene TRBV5-1 combines with J gene TRBJ2-1; no clear D. V was pared by 2 bases and J by 1 base, with 10 bases between. Per germline, CDR1 SGHRS and CDR2 YFSETQ. This CDR3 spans 15 amino acids. The CDR3 nucleotides read TGCGCCAGCAGCTTAAGTATTCAGTCCTACAATGAGCAGTTCTTC. It codes for CASSLSIQSYNEQFF.

The rearrangement uses TRBV28 and TRBJ2-1; D might be TRBD2 (6 bases). V lost 2 bases, J lost 5 bases, and 10 bases lay in between. The V gene's germline CDR1 is MDHEN and CDR2 SYDVKM. The CDR3 is 14 residues long. CDR3 in amino acids: CASSLPGVHNEQFF. CDR3 nucleotide sequence: TGTGCCAGCAGTTTACCGGGGGTCCACAATGAGCAGTTCTTC.

The rearrangement links TRBV30 to TRBJ2-3, with D tentatively TRBD2 (5 bases). Germline V gene lookup returns CDR1 GTSNPN and CDR2 SVGIG (reference sequence). Trimming left V 5 bases short and J 0 bases short, with 18 bases between. This CDR3 comprises 16 residues. The CDR3 reads CAWSLGSGTSTDTQYF. The CDR3 DNA follows: TGTGCCTGGTCCTTAGGGAGCGGTACTAGCACAGATACGCAGTATTTT.

This clone has just a few counts. The J gene is TRBJ1-1, the V gene TRBV10-2; 7 bases line up with TRBD1. The CDR3 covers 13 residues. V gave up 7 bases and J gave up 4 bases; unmatched junction bases: 6. CDR1 WSHSY and CDR2 SAAADI come from the germline V gene. CDR3 sequence reads: CASKRGRSTEAFF. CDR3 DNA: TGCGCCAGCAAGAGGGGGCGCAGCACTGAAGCTTTCTTT.

The chain uses TRBV9 and TRBJ1-2; D is unresolved. V was cut by 4 bases and J by 7 bases, with 20 bases left in between. From germline, CDR1 is SGDLS and CDR2 YYNGEE. The length of the CDR3 is 15 residues. CDR3 residues: CASSSLSGEGLGYTF. As DNA, the CDR3 is TGTGCCAGCAGCTCCCTCAGCGGAGAAGGGCTTGGCTACACCTTC. Based on the CDR3 plus reference TRBV9 and TRBJ1-2, the full variable domain is DSGVTQTPKHLITATGQRVTLRCSPRSGDLSVYWYQQSLDQGLQFLIQYYNGEERAKGNILERFSAQQFPDLHSELNLSSLELGDSALYFCASSSLSGEGLGYTFGSGTRLTVV.

This clone was recorded once. The V and J genes are TRBV6-1 and TRBJ1-1; D is possibly TRBD1 (5 bases). The CDR3 is 18 amino acids. CDR1 and CDR2 from the germline V gene are MNHNS and SASEGT. With 2 bases removed from V and 0 bases from J, the gap between germline ends came to 19 bases. In DNA form, the CDR3 reads TGTGCCAGCAGTGAAAGACAGACTCCCGGACTATTGAACACTGAAGCTTTCTTT. Its translation is CASSERQTPGLLNTEAFF.

CDR3 amino acids: CASSQPTTGANYGYTF. In DNA form, the CDR3 reads TGCGCCAGCAGCCAGCCAACGACAGGGGCCAATTATGGCTACACCTTC. This rearrangement joins TRBV4-1 to TRBJ1-2; 8 positions agree with TRBD1. The CDR3 is 16 residues long. CDR1 and CDR2 (germline): MGHRA, YSYEKL. V gave up 3 bases and J gave up 5 bases; unmatched junction bases: 11.

V and J are TRBV5-1 and TRBJ2-7; 9 bases are a match to TRBD2. The V gene's germline CDR1 is SGHRS and CDR2 YFSETQ. The J segment lost 5 bases and the V segment lost 3 bases, leaving 9 bases of the junction unmatched. The CDR3 length is 15 residues. In DNA, the CDR3 is TGCGCCAGCAGCTCTAGCGGGAAACCTACTCACGAGCAGTACTTC. Amino acid sequence: CASSSSGKPTHEQYF. The full variable domain, completed using reference TRBV5-1 and TRBJ2-7, is KAGVTQTPRYLIKTRGQQVTLSCSPISGHRSVSWYQQTPGQGLQFLFEYFSETQRNKGNFPGRFSGRQFSNSRSEMNVSTLELGDSALYLCASSSSGKPTHEQYFGPGTRLTVT.

The V call is TRBV11-2, the J call TRBJ1-1, with D perhaps TRBD1 (6 bases). Germline-derived CDR1 and CDR2 are SGHAT and FQNNGV. V was cut by 2 bases and J by 4 bases, with 26 bases left in between. CDR3 size: 19 residues. The CDR3 DNA reads TGTGCCAGCAGCTTAAGGGCCGGGGTCAGGGGCCGTGGGAGCACTGAAGCTTTCTTT. Translating gives CASSLRAGVRGRGSTEAFF.

The count of this clone is one. This rearrangement joins TRBV30 to TRBJ2-7; D gene ambiguous. Looked up from germline, CDR1 is GTSNPN and CDR2 is SVGIG (reference sequence). CDR3 size: 15 residues. V lost 2 bases to trimming and J lost 0 bases, with 14 bases between them. As DNA, the CDR3 is TGTGCCTGGAGTTACAGTCGGTTTCCCTCCTACGAGCAGTACTTC. Its translation: CAWSYSRFPSYEQYF.

The J gene is TRBJ1-1, the V gene TRBV5-4, with 7 bases aligning to TRBD1. Germline V gene lookup returns CDR1 SGHNT and CDR2 YYREEE (reference sequence). This CDR3 has 16 residues. Germline trimming cut 0 bases from V and 1 base from J; bases unmatched to any gene: 6. This CDR3 reads CASSLGSPGGNTEAFF. In DNA form, the CDR3 reads TGTGCCAGCAGCTTGGGCAGCCCAGGGGGGAACACTGAAGCTTTCTTT.

This chain connects TRBV13 to TRBJ1-2, with 9 nucleotides matching TRBD1. CDR1 is PRHDT, CDR2 FYEKMQ, per germline (reference sequence). Trimming cost V 5 bases and J 8 bases; bases outside gene matches: 12. The CDR3 length is 15 residues. The CDR3 protein is CASSPGQGNLEGYTF. Here the CDR3 DNA reads TGTGCCAGCAGCCCCGGACAGGGGAATTTAGAGGGCTACACCTTC.

The chain employs TRBV7-2 and TRBJ2-5; 8 nucleotides agree with TRBD1. CDR1 and CDR2 (germline): SGHTA, FQGNSA. The CDR3 covers 15 residues. With 4 bases clipped from V and 2 bases from J, the junction kept 6 bases outside the gene matches. CDR3 protein: CASSSRQGTQETQYF. The CDR3 region has the DNA TGTGCCAGCAGCTCCCGACAGGGGACTCAAGAGACCCAGTACTTC.

The rearrangement links TRBV27 to TRBJ2-7; 10 nucleotides line up with TRBD2. V lost 5 bases to trimming and J lost 3 bases; unmatched junction nucleotides: 7. The germline gives CDR1 MNHEY, CDR2 SMNVEV (reference sequence). The CDR3 spans 15 residues. Written as DNA, the CDR3 is TGTGCCAGCAGTGTGAGCGGGAGGGCCGGCTACGAGCAGTACTTC. It is translated as CASSVSGRAGYEQYF.

This clone was observed once. The DNA is omitted, as the CDR3 cannot be located on it reliably, and the CDR3 follows TCRdb's listing. The chain employs TRBV28 and TRBJ1-2; the table assigns TRBD1, which was not confirmed against the DNA. The CDR3 has 15 residues if both end residues are counted. Germline V gene lookup returns CDR1 MDHEN and CDR2 SYDVKM. CDR3 amino acids: CASSSSGTGSHGYTF.

The V and J genes are TRBV27 and TRBJ1-4; TRBD1 is a possible D gene (5 bases). The CDR3 runs to 14 residues. Trimming removed 3 bases from V and 8 bases from J, with 13 bases in between. Germline V CDR1 and CDR2: MNHEY, SMNVEV (reference sequence). The CDR3, as DNA: TGTGCCAGCAGTTTCGGGGGTATCGGCGAAAAACTGTTTTTT. Translating it yields CASSFGGIGEKLFF. Using reference TRBV27 and TRBJ1-4 for the parts outside the CDR3, the full variable domain is EAQVTQNPRYLITVTGKKLTVTCSQNMNHEYMSWYRQDPGLGLRQIYYSMNVEVTDKGDVPEGYKVSRKEKRNFPLILESPSPNQTSLYFCASSFGGIGEKLFFGSGTQLSVL.